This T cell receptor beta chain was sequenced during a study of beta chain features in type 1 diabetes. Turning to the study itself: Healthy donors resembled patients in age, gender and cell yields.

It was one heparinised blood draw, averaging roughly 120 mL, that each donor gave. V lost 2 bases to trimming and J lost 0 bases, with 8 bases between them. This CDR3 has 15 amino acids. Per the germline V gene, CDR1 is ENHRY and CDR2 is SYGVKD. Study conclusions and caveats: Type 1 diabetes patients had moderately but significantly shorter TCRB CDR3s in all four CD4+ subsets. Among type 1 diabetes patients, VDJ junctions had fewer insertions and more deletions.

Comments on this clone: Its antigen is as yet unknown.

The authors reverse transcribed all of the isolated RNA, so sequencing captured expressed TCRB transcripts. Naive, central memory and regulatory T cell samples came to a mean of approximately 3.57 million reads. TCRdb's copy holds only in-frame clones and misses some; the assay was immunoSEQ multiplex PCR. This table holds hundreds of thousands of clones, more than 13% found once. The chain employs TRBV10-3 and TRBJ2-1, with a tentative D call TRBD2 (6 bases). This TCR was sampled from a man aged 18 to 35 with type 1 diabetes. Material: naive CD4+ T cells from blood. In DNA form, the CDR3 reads TGTGCCATCAGTGAGATTAGCGGCTCCTACAATGAGCAGTTCTTC. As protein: CAISEISGSYNEQFF.